This T cell receptor (beta chain) was obtained from a study of blood T cell repertoires in COVID-19. Whole-study context: Samples taken during acute and convalescent COVID-19 were collected in the United States, Italy and Spain. Sources were T cells, B-cell-depleted T cells, or PBMCs; the material itself was cDNA or gDNA.

The CDR3 has 15 residues. Trimming at V came to 0 bases and at J to 8 bases, leaving 6 bases not matched to a gene. Germline assignment: CDR1 SGDLS and CDR2 YYNGEE. Authors' data handling: Cell counts per sample came from amplifying reference gene primers. Repertoires were generated with immunoSEQ multiplex PCR, while TCRdb's copy carries only in-frame clones and drops some. V, J and clone size reflect that table, while D and trimming were determined from the DNA. The profile shows about 160,000 clones, about 86% of them singletons. This clone has only a few counts. Sequences were obtained from peripheral blood. The chain joins TRBV9 to TRBJ1-2; 11 nucleotides align to TRBD1. This sequence was found in a man aged 50-60 years with active or convalescent COVID-19. In nucleotides, the CDR3 is TGTGCCAGCAGCGTAGCTACGGGACAGGGGGAGGGCTACACCTTC. Encoded protein: CASSVATGQGEGYTF.